The subject of this entry is one TCR beta chain. Its antigen is still unknown. Looked up from germline, CDR1 is SGHTS and CDR2 is YDEGEE. Trimming pared 2 bases from V and 0 bases from J, leaving 12 bases between. This CDR3 has 16 residues. These data originate in a study of cytomegalovirus exposure and HLA in healthy donors. Points from the study as a whole: A few CMV-associated chains were confirmed in vitro to be specific for CMV antigens. Fewer N-insertions (relative to the roughly 660-donor mean) were reportedly seen in an Asian-associated ancestry cluster in a later analysis.

Use of 60 Vbeta and 13 Jbeta primers characterized the PCR. TCRdb's copy holds only in-frame clones and misses some; the assay was immunoSEQ multiplex PCR. The sample has around 180,000 clones; 81% are singletons. Sequenced sample: PBMCs. V and J are TRBV5-8 and TRBJ1-5; D unresolved. This TCR came from a man between 18 and 35 years old in good health and CMV-seronegative. CDR3 residues: CASSFARGSSNQPQHF. The CDR3 coding sequence is TGTGCCAGCAGCTTTGCGAGAGGCAGTAGCAATCAGCCCCAGCATTTT.